The next 19 T cell receptor beta chains were all read from a single sample in a study of cytomegalovirus exposure and HLA in healthy donors. PCR amplification relied on 60 Vbeta primers (plus 13 Jbeta primers). Profiling relied on immunoSEQ multiplex PCR, and the TCRdb table lists in-frame clones only, not all of them. The sample has about 130,000 clones; 75% to 85% are singletons. Material: PBMCs. Receptors were obtained from a man aged 30-40 years in good health and CMV-seronegative.

V usage is TRBV6-5 and J usage is TRBJ2-5; 7 positions agree with TRBD1. This CDR3 contains 15 residues. Trimming at V came to 6 bases and at J to 6 bases, leaving 13 bases not matched to a gene. Germline assignment: CDR1 MNHEY and CDR2 SVGAGI. CDR3 in amino acids: CASRPARQGEKTQYF. The DNA for the CDR3 is TGTGCCAGCAGACCCGCCCGACAGGGAGAAAAGACCCAGTACTTC.

V usage is TRBV29-1 and J usage is TRBJ1-1; weak D call: TRBD1 (6 bases). Germline CDR1 SQVTM, CDR2 ANQGSEA. CDR3 length: 12 residues. V shed 1 base and J shed 5 bases, with 8 bases lying between them. CDR3 sequence reads: CSVEGQGTEAFF. In nucleotides, the CDR3 is TGCAGCGTTGAAGGGCAGGGGACTGAAGCTTTCTTT.

In DNA form, the CDR3 reads TGTGCCAGCAGTGAGGGGCGGGGTTCCGAGACCCAGTACTTC. Translated: CASSEGRGSETQYF. The V and J genes are TRBV25-1 and TRBJ2-5; TRBD2 might be the D (6 bases). CDR1 is MGHDK, CDR2 SYGVNS, per germline. The V end was cut by 3 bases, the J end by 5 bases, with 13 bases between. The CDR3 totals 14 residues.

V is TRBV9 and J is TRBJ2-2, with D perhaps matching TRBD2 (6 bases). The CDR3 covers 16 residues. The germline gives CDR1 SGDLS, CDR2 YYNGEE. The ends were cut back, 0 bases at V and 5 bases at J, with 14 bases in the middle. The CDR3: CASSVVAEGKTGELFF. The CDR3 DNA follows: TGTGCCAGCAGCGTAGTAGCGGAAGGGAAGACCGGGGAGCTGTTTTTT.

J is TRBJ1-4 and V is TRBV18; 9 bases map to TRBD1. The V segment lost 5 bases and the J segment 7 bases; nucleotides outside the gene matches: 2. Looked up from germline, CDR1 is KGHSH and CDR2 is LQKENI. CDR3 size: 13 residues. The chain's CDR3 is CASSTTGGEKLFF. The CDR3 coding sequence is TGTGCCAGCTCAACGACAGGGGGTGAAAAACTGTTTTTT. Full variable domain (outside the CDR3, taken from reference TRBV18 and TRBJ1-4): NAGVMQNPRHLVRRRGQEARLRCSPMKGHSHVYWYRQLPEEGLKFMVYLQKENIIDESGMPKERFSAEFPKEGPSILRIQQVVRGDSAAYFCASSTTGGEKLFFGSGTQLSVL.

Details on this clone: Mismatch with germline at one junction end may stem from a read error. The rearrangement joins TRBV5-6 to TRBJ1-5, with 12 bases aligning to TRBD1. The CDR3 sequence is 16 residues long. The germline CDR1 and CDR2 sequences are SGHDT and YYEEEE. The CDR3 loop is CASSPGQGASNQPQNF. Written as DNA, the CDR3 is TGTGCCAGCAGCCCGGGACAGGGGGCTAGCAATCAGCCCCAGAATTTT.

The chain has TRBV10-2 and TRBJ2-7; 8 bases are shared with TRBD1. V dropped 7 bases and J dropped 2; count of bases not matched to a gene: 7. This CDR3 comprises 14 residues. Germline lookup yields CDR1 WSHSY and CDR2 SAAADI. The CDR3 DNA reads TGCGCCAGCACCGGGACAGGACCGACCTACGAGCAGTACTTC. This sequence encodes CASTGTGPTYEQYF.

J is TRBJ2-7 and V is TRBV11-2; D possibly corresponds to TRBD2 (5 bases). The V gene lost 4 bases and the J gene lost 3 bases, with 22 bases spanning the gap. CDR3 length equals 17 residues. The germline CDR1 and CDR2 sequences are SGHAT and FQNNGV. The CDR3 protein is CASSSISGCESDYEQYF. CDR3 DNA sequence: TGTGCCAGCAGCTCCATCTCGGGGTGTGAATCCGACTACGAGCAGTACTTC. Full variable domain (outside the CDR3, taken from reference TRBV11-2 and TRBJ2-7): EAGVAQSPRYKIIEKRQSVAFWCNPISGHATLYWYQQILGQGPKLLIQFQNNGVVDDSQLPKDRFSAERLKGVDSTLKIQPAKLEDSAVYLCASSSISGCESDYEQYFGPGTRLTVT.

V gene TRBV11-2 combines with J gene TRBJ1-1, with a weak D call TRBD1 (5 bases). CDR1 is SGHAT, CDR2 FQNNGV, per germline. Trimming shortened V by 4 bases and J by 1 base, and 10 bases separated the two germline ends. The CDR3 length is 14 residues. The DNA for the CDR3 is TGTGCCAGCAGCTCGACAGCAGAGAACACTGAAGCTTTCTTT. It is translated as CASSSTAENTEAFF.

The rearrangement uses TRBV25-1 and TRBJ2-7; maybe TRBD2 (6 bases). The germline gives CDR1 MGHDK, CDR2 SYGVNS. V was cut by 8 bases and J by 3 bases, with 20 bases left in between. The CDR3 consists of 15 residues. The CDR3 bases are TGTGCCAGCTCCCCCATCGGCGGGACCAGCTACGAGCAGTACTTC. Translating gives CASSPIGGTSYEQYF.

The CDR3 DNA reads as TGTGCCAGCATGCGAGATACGCAGTATTTT. Protein product: CASMRDTQYF. The gene calls are TRBV2 and TRBJ2-3, with D unclear. The CDR3 totals 10 residues. The V and J ends lost 7 bases and 5 bases respectively, with 4 bases between them. The germline V gene encodes CDR1 SNHLY and CDR2 FYNNEI.

The chain recombines TRBV19 with TRBJ1-3; D perhaps matches TRBD1 (5 bases). Germline lookup yields CDR1 LNHDA and CDR2 SQIVND (reference sequence). The CDR3 length is 14 residues. V shed 4 bases and J shed 1 base, with 8 bases lying between them. The CDR3 region is CASSSRASGNTIYF. CDR3 DNA: TGTGCCAGTAGTAGCAGGGCATCTGGAAACACCATATATTTT.

The chain joins TRBV18 to TRBJ2-7; 7 nucleotides agree with TRBD1. Germline V gene sequence: CDR1 KGHSH, CDR2 LQKENI. The trim removed 5 bases at V and 3 bases at J, leaving 7 bases unmatched. This CDR3 is built from 14 residues. CDR3 DNA sequence: TGTGCCAGCTCAACTGGGGACAGAGTCTACGAGCAGTACTTC. Its protein is CASSTGDRVYEQYF.

The V gene is TRBV6-5, the J gene TRBJ2-5; a possible D gene is TRBD1 (7 bases). The germline V and J ends were trimmed by 1 base and 2 bases, with 11 bases remaining between them. Germline CDR1 MNHEY, CDR2 SVGAGI. The CDR3 runs 15 residues. The CDR3 DNA is TGTGCCAGCAGTTACTTTGCGGGACAGCAAGAGACCCAGTACTTC. It is translated as CASSYFAGQQETQYF.

This sequence joins TRBV28 and TRBJ2-7; the D gene is possibly TRBD2 (6 bases). V was pared by 5 bases and J by 2 bases, with 28 bases between. CDR3 length: 19 residues. CDR1 MDHEN and CDR2 SYDVKM come from the germline V gene. CDR3 in DNA: TGTGCCAGCAGTCAGGAATTCGGTGTAGGATCCCAGCGGGCCTACGAGCAGTACTTC. Amino acid sequence: CASSQEFGVGSQRAYEQYF. Together with reference TRBV28 and TRBJ2-7, the CDR3 gives the full variable domain: DVKVTQSSRYLVKRTGEKVFLECVQDMDHENMFWYRQDPGLGLRLIYFSYDVKMKEKGDIPEGYSVSREKKERFSLILESASTNQTSMYLCASSQEFGVGSQRAYEQYFGPGTRLTVT.

The chain uses TRBV14 and TRBJ2-3; 12 nucleotides line up with TRBD2. CDR1 SGHDN and CDR2 FVKESK come from the germline V gene. This CDR3 has 16 residues. The V segment lost 4 bases and the J segment 4 bases; nucleotides outside the gene matches: 6. The CDR3 DNA follows: TGTGCCAGCAGCCTAAGGACTAGCGGGACTGCAGATACGCAGTATTTT. The encoded protein is CASSLRTSGTADTQYF.

V is TRBV7-8 and J is TRBJ1-4; the D is unclear. The CDR3 runs to 16 residues. Per germline, CDR1 SGHVS and CDR2 FQNEAQ. V was shortened by 2 bases and J by 0 bases, with 10 bases between the two germline ends. This chain's CDR3 is CASSLSLAATNEKLFF. The CDR3 region has the DNA TGTGCCAGCAGCTTATCCTTGGCTGCAACTAATGAAAAACTGTTTTTT.

A remark on this clone: At one end, the junction sequence differs from germline, possibly due to a read error. The chain employs TRBV9 and TRBJ1-2, with 10 bases lining up with TRBD1. Germline CDR1 reads SGDLS; CDR2 reads YYNGEE. The CDR3 covers 14 residues. Here the CDR3 DNA reads TGTGCCAGCAGCGACCGGGACAGGGGCGATGGCTACCCCTTC. Translation gives CASSDRDRGDGYPF.

In its sample, this clone was seen once. The junction and the germline gene differ at one end; a read error may be behind it. The gene calls are TRBV7-9 and TRBJ2-3; 7 nucleotides agree with TRBD2. The CDR3 has 14 amino acids. Germline V gene data show CDR1 as SEHNR and CDR2 as FQNEAQ (reference sequence). In DNA form, the CDR3 reads TGTGCCAGCAGCCTAGCGGAGAGCACAGATACGCAGTATTTT. Translated: CASSLAESTDTQYF.